Listed here are 32 T cell receptor beta chains from one sample, sequenced in a study of cytomegalovirus exposure and HLA in healthy donors. With 60 Vbeta and 13 Jbeta primers, the PCR was carried out. Clones were sequenced by immunoSEQ multiplex PCR, and TCRdb holds only the in-frame ones, with some missing. The sample holds 100,000 to 150,000 clones; about three quarters are singletons and the top ten take less than 2%. What was sequenced was PBMCs. The source is a woman aged 40 to 49 in good health and CMV-seronegative.

The chain uses TRBV6-1 and TRBJ2-7; TRBD1 might be the D (5 bases). CDR1 MNHNS and CDR2 SASEGT come from the germline V gene. V lost 2 bases and J 2 bases, leaving 13 bases between the germline ends. The CDR3 runs 15 residues. The CDR3 DNA follows: TGTGCCAGCAGTGAATCGCTAGGGGCCCCCTACGAGCAGTACTTC. Its translation is CASSESLGAPYEQYF.

V is TRBV10-3 and J is TRBJ1-2; tentative D call: TRBD1 (6 bases). The CDR3 length is 14 residues. The ends were cut back, 8 bases at V and 4 bases at J, with 17 bases in the middle. Germline V CDR1 and CDR2: ENHRY, SYGVKD. As DNA, the CDR3 is TGTGCCATCTGGCCTGGCAGGGGAAGCTATGGCTACACCTTC. Its protein product is CAIWPGRGSYGYTF.

V gene TRBV28 combines with J gene TRBJ1-5; 10 positions match TRBD1. The CDR3 spans 16 residues. Germline lookup yields CDR1 MDHEN and CDR2 SYDVKM. V dropped 5 bases and J dropped 7; count of bases not matched to a gene: 11. CDR3 sequence reads: CASSLTGTGVGQPQHF. In DNA, the CDR3 is TGTGCCAGCAGTCTTACCGGGACAGGGGTGGGACAGCCCCAGCATTTT.

This sequence joins TRBV7-9 and TRBJ2-7, with 9 nucleotides matching TRBD1. Losses at the gene ends were 3 bases for V and 5 bases for J; bases not matched to a gene: 8. Looked up from germline, CDR1 is SEHNR and CDR2 is FQNEAQ (reference sequence). The CDR3 totals 15 residues. CDR3 nucleotide sequence: TGTGCCAGCAGCTTCCGGGACAGGGTCACCCACGAGCAGTACTTC. Its translation is CASSFRDRVTHEQYF.

The chain recombines TRBV2 with TRBJ2-5; TRBD1 agrees at 8 bases. Near its end, the DNA agrees better with TRBJ2-7, so the J call may be wrong. The germline V gene has CDR1 SNHLY and CDR2 FYNNEI. This CDR3 comprises 15 residues. The CDR3 DNA sequence: TGTGCCAGCAGGCACGACAGGGGAGCCGTTTACGAGCAGTACTTC. Protein product: CASRHDRGAVYEQYF.

The gene calls are TRBV5-4 and TRBJ2-3; D is possibly TRBD1 (6 bases). The CDR3 is 15 residues long. Germline V gene sequence: CDR1 SGHNT, CDR2 YYREEE (reference sequence). Trimming pared 4 bases from V and 4 bases from J, leaving 16 bases between. This CDR3 is CASSGTGYQADTQYF. The CDR3 DNA sequence: TGTGCCAGCAGCGGCACAGGGTATCAAGCAGATACGCAGTATTTT. Full variable domain (rest looked up from reference TRBV5-4 and TRBJ2-3): ETGVTQSPTHLIKTRGQQVTLRCSSQSGHNTVSWYQQALGQGPQFIFQYYREEENGRGNFPPRFSGLQFPNYSSELNVNALELDDSALYLCASSGTGYQADTQYFGPGTRLTVL.

This chain joins TRBV6-1 and TRBJ1-1, with D tentatively TRBD1 (6 bases). With 5 bases removed from V and 4 bases from J, the gap between germline ends came to 17 bases. Germline assignment: CDR1 MNHNS and CDR2 SASEGT. This CDR3 region has 15 residues. The CDR3 region is CASSRQGRRSTEAFF. CDR3 coding DNA: TGTGCCAGCAGTAGGCAGGGGAGAAGATCCACTGAAGCTTTCTTT.

This clone appeared a few times. The chain couples TRBV6-5 to TRBJ1-1; no definite D call. The CDR3 runs to 11 residues. CDR1 MNHEY and CDR2 SVGAGI come from the germline V gene. V lost 6 bases, J lost 7 bases, and 9 bases lay in between. CDR3 protein: CASSSFFEAFF. CDR3 in DNA: TGTGCCAGCAGCTCCTTTTTTGAAGCTTTCTTT.

A few counts support this clone. For the CDR3, the DNA is TGTGCCAGCAGCATAGGGGAAATGGTAGATACGCAGTATTTT. This codes for CASSIGEMVDTQYF. The gene calls are TRBV7-3 and TRBJ2-3, with D possibly matching TRBD1 (5 bases). This CDR3 has 14 residues. Trimming removed 5 bases from V and 5 bases from J, with 14 bases in between. Germline assignment: CDR1 SGHTA and CDR2 FQGTGA.

J is TRBJ1-4 and V is TRBV14; D uncertain. Trimming stripped 0 bases from V and 5 bases from J, with 22 bases between. The CDR3 spans 19 residues. Germline V gene lookup returns CDR1 SGHDN and CDR2 FVKESK. CDR3 loop: CASSQDEKILGSWNEKLFF. DNA of the CDR3: TGTGCCAGCAGCCAAGATGAGAAGATCCTGGGCTCTTGGAATGAAAAACTGTTTTTT.

The chain joins TRBV5-1 to TRBJ2-7; 9 bases match TRBD2. The CDR3 is 16 residues long. Germline V gene sequence: CDR1 SGHRS, CDR2 YFSETQ. Losses at the gene ends were 3 bases for V and 0 bases for J; bases not matched to a gene: 7. CDR3 in amino acids: CASSWGGRGSSYEQYF. The CDR3 DNA reads TGCGCCAGCAGCTGGGGCGGGAGGGGCTCCTCCTACGAGCAGTACTTC.

V and J are TRBV20-1 and TRBJ1-1; D is possibly TRBD1 (6 bases). This CDR3 has 11 amino acids. Germline loops: CDR1 DFQATT, CDR2 SNEGSKA (reference sequence). This CDR3 reads CRGGGGTEAFF. Here the CDR3 DNA reads TGCAGAGGGGGGGGAGGGACTGAAGCTTTCTTT.

V and J are TRBV2 and TRBJ2-7; 9 positions agree with TRBD1. Germline V gene data show CDR1 as SNHLY and CDR2 as FYNNEI. The V and J ends lost 8 bases and 4 bases, in that order; junction bases with no gene match: 15. The CDR3 runs to 16 residues. In DNA, the CDR3 is TGTGCCAGCGCAGGGGGAACCGGGACAGGGTGGTACGAGCAGTACTTC. It codes for CASAGGTGTGWYEQYF.

The chain is built from TRBV30 and TRBJ2-5, with a possible D match to TRBD2 (6 bases). The V end lost 3 bases, the J end lost 2 bases, and 16 bases lay between the germline ends. The CDR3 extends over 15 amino acids. Germline loops: CDR1 GTSNPN, CDR2 SVGIG (reference sequence). The DNA of the CDR3 is TGTGCCTGGAGCCGCCCGGGACTCCGACAAGAGACCCAGTACTTC. This translates into CAWSRPGLRQETQYF.

The chain has TRBV28 and TRBJ1-4, with 7 bases that match TRBD1. Germline V lookup: CDR1 MDHEN, CDR2 SYDVKM. Trimming cost V 2 bases and J 10 bases; bases outside gene matches: 4. The CDR3 totals 13 residues. The CDR3 DNA reads as TGTGCCAGCAGTTTAGGTACAGGGGTAAAACTGTTTTTT. It is translated as CASSLGTGVKLFF.

V is TRBV5-8 and J is TRBJ1-2; D remains unclear. The CDR3 runs to 12 residues. From germline, CDR1 is SGHTS and CDR2 YDEGEE. Trimming stripped 7 bases from V and 8 bases from J, with 15 bases between. Written as DNA, the CDR3 is TGTGCCAGCCGGCGAGTGGGAGGAGGCTACACCTTC. Translating gives CASRRVGGGYTF.

As regards this clone: Other nucleotide sequences in the sample specify the same CDR3. This chain joins TRBV5-1 and TRBJ2-3, with 8 bases identical to TRBD2. There are 15 residues in the CDR3. Germline V CDR1 and CDR2: SGHRS, YFSETQ. The trim removed 0 bases at V and 5 bases at J, leaving 5 bases unmatched. The CDR3: CASSLGRGGVDTQYF. The DNA of the CDR3 is TGCGCCAGCAGCTTGGGCCGGGGGGGCGTAGATACGCAGTATTTT.

V is TRBV6-1 and J is TRBJ2-3; D is perhaps TRBD2 (5 bases). From germline, CDR1 is MNHNS and CDR2 SASEGT. V was trimmed by 7 bases and J by 4 bases, leaving 12 bases between them. The CDR3 is 13 residues long. The CDR3 sequence: CASTPTGSDTQYF. The CDR3 DNA reads as TGTGCCAGCACCCCCACGGGGTCAGATACGCAGTATTTT.

V gene TRBV19 combines with J gene TRBJ2-2; a weak D match, TRBD2 (6 bases). This CDR3 is built from 14 residues. V was clipped by 7 bases and J by 3 bases, with 12 bases between them. The germline gives CDR1 LNHDA, CDR2 SQIVND (reference sequence). CDR3 sequence: CASKRRADTGELFF. The CDR3 nucleotides read TGTGCCAGTAAGCGGAGGGCGGACACCGGGGAGCTGTTTTTT.

J is TRBJ2-1 and V is TRBV29-1, with 7 bases that match TRBD1. With V trimmed by 6 bases and J by 2 bases, 28 bases remained unmatched. CDR1 SQVTM and CDR2 ANQGSEA come from the germline V gene. This CDR3 contains 21 residues. The DNA of the CDR3 is TGCAGCGTGGAACACCCTCCAGCGTCAGACAGGGCTCGTGGACCCTACAATGAGCAGTTCTTC. It encodes CSVEHPPASDRARGPYNEQFF.

V gene TRBV5-3 combines with J gene TRBJ2-7; 7 nucleotides align to TRBD2. TRBV5-3 qualifies as an ORF whose function is uncertain. The junction had 21 bases not matched to a gene; V was cut back by 4 bases and J by 2 bases. The CDR3 is 19 amino acids. The CDR3 protein is CARSLHKGCAAGVAYEQYF. The CDR3 DNA is TGTGCCAGAAGCCTTCATAAAGGGTGCGCGGCGGGGGTGGCCTACGAGCAGTACTTC.

The chain joins TRBV7-3 to TRBJ2-6, with D perhaps TRBD2 (7 bases). Germline assignment: CDR1 SGHTA and CDR2 FQGTGA. CDR3 length equals 18 residues. V lost 3 bases and J lost 1, with 16 bases in between. CDR3 nucleotide sequence: TGTGCCAGCAGCTTGGGATTGGGAGGGGGATCTGGGGCCAACGTCCTGACTTTC. Translating gives CASSLGLGGGSGANVLTF.

The rearrangement links TRBV19 to TRBJ1-1; D ambiguous. The germline V gene has CDR1 LNHDA and CDR2 SQIVND (reference sequence). V lost 7 bases and J lost 5, with 17 bases in between. The CDR3 totals 14 residues. The CDR3 DNA follows: TGTGCCAGTATGGAGGGTATCGGAGGGACTGAAGCTTTCTTT. It specifies CASMEGIGGTEAFF.

The chain couples TRBV5-8 to TRBJ1-5; 8 bases fit TRBD1. CDR3 length: 15 residues. CDR1 is SGHTS and CDR2 is YDEGEE in the germline V gene. Unmatched junction bases numbered 6, after V lost 3 bases and J lost 4 bases. The CDR3 DNA reads as TGTGCCAGCAGCTCGTGGACAGGGCCTAATCAGCCCCAGCATTTT. Amino acid sequence: CASSSWTGPNQPQHF.

V is TRBV28 and J is TRBJ2-7; 11 bases fit TRBD1. V gave up 2 bases and J gave up 4 bases; unmatched junction bases: 7. CDR1 is MDHEN, CDR2 SYDVKM, per germline. This CDR3 comprises 16 residues. The DNA for the CDR3 is TGTGCCAGCAGTTTACATGGGACAGGGGGTGTTTACGAGCAGTACTTC. Encoded protein: CASSLHGTGGVYEQYF.

The chain uses TRBV10-1 and TRBJ2-3; 10 bases map to TRBD1. J gave up 3 bases and V 2 bases, and 8 bases lay outside the gene matches. This CDR3 region has 17 residues. From germline, CDR1 is WNHNN and CDR2 SYGVQD (reference sequence). CDR3 sequence reads: CASSEVTGGRRTDTQYF. The DNA of the CDR3 is TGCGCCAGCAGTGAGGTGACAGGGGGCCGCAGGACAGATACGCAGTATTTT.

Here the CDR3 DNA reads TGTGCCAGCAGCTTCGGTCAGGGTCGGAACACTGAAGCTTTCTTT. This codes for CASSFGQGRNTEAFF. The chain uses TRBV5-6 and TRBJ1-1; tentative D call: TRBD1 (5 bases). Trimming took off 2 bases at V and 1 base at J, with 12 bases between the two ends. This CDR3 comprises 15 residues. Germline CDR1 is SGHDT and CDR2 is YYEEEE.

The chain carries TRBV19 and TRBJ2-1, with 7 bases that match TRBD1. J was trimmed by 3 bases and V by 5 bases; bases with no gene match: 4. This CDR3 is 14 amino acids long. Per the germline V gene, CDR1 is LNHDA and CDR2 is SQIVND (reference sequence). CDR3 loop: CASSVDRNYNEQFF. The CDR3 region has the DNA TGTGCCAGTAGTGTGGACAGGAACTACAATGAGCAGTTCTTC.

This clone came up a few times. The V and J genes are TRBV11-3 and TRBJ2-7; D is possibly TRBD1 (6 bases). This CDR3 is 17 amino acids long. The germline V gene has CDR1 SGHNT and CDR2 YENEEA. The V end lost 7 bases, the J end lost 0 bases, and 22 bases lay between the germline ends. This CDR3 reads CASTTRPWGQSSYEQYF. In nucleotides, the CDR3 is TGTGCCAGCACCACAAGACCATGGGGGCAGAGCTCCTACGAGCAGTACTTC.

The chain carries TRBV29-1 and TRBJ2-5; the match to TRBD2 covers 11 bases. The tail of the sequence fits TRBJ2-7 better, so the J call may be wrong. The CDR3 contains 15 residues. CDR1 is SQVTM, CDR2 ANQGSEA, per germline. CDR3 region: CSVDGPGLADYEQYF. The DNA for the CDR3 is TGCAGCGTTGATGGGCCGGGACTAGCGGACTACGAGCAGTACTTC.

The chain uses TRBV13 and TRBJ1-1, with D unresolved. Trimming removed 3 bases from V and 7 bases from J, with 6 bases in between. From germline, CDR1 is PRHDT and CDR2 FYEKMQ (reference sequence). The CDR3 loop spans 11 amino acids. CDR3 protein: CASSFRSEAFF. DNA of the CDR3: TGTGCCAGCAGCTTCCGGAGTGAAGCTTTCTTT.

The gene calls are TRBV30 and TRBJ2-1, with D hard to call. The CDR3 extends over 15 amino acids. Germline loops: CDR1 GTSNPN, CDR2 SVGIG (reference sequence). Deletions cut 1 base from V and 7 bases from J, with 17 bases between. CDR3 nucleotide sequence: TGTGCCTGGAGTGAGGCGGTCTCTCCGCGGAATGAGCAGTTCTTC. This gives the protein CAWSEAVSPRNEQFF.